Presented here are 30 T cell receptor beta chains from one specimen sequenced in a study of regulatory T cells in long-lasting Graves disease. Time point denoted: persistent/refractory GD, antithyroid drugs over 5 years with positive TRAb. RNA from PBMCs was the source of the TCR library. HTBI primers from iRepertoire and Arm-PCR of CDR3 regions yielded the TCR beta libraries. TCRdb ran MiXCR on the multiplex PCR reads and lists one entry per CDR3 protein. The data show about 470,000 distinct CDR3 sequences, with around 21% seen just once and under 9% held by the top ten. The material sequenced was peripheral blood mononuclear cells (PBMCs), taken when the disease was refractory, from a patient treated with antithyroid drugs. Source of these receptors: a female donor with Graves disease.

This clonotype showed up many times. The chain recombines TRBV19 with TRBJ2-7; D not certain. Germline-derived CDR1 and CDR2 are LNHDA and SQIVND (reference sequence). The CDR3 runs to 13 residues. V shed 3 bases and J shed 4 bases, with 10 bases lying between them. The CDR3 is CASSIGQSYEQYF. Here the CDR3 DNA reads TGTGCCAGTAGTATTGGGCAGAGTTACGAGCAGTACTTC.

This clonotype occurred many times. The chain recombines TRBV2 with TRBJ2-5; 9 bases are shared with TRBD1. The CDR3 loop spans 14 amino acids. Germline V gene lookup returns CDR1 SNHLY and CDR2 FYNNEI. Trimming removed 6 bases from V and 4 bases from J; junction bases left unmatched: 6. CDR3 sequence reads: CASRLGQGLETQYF. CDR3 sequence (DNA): TGTGCCAGCAGGTTGGGACAGGGATTAGAGACCCAGTACTTC.

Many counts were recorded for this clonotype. The CDR3: CASNSAGDGYEQYF. CDR3 DNA: TGTGCCAGCAATTCAGCGGGCGACGGCTACGAGCAGTACTTC. The J gene is TRBJ2-7, the V gene TRBV28; possibly TRBD2 for D (6 bases). The CDR3 is 14 amino acids. Deletions cut 7 bases from V and 3 bases from J, with 16 bases between. Germline V gene data show CDR1 as MDHEN and CDR2 as SYDVKM.

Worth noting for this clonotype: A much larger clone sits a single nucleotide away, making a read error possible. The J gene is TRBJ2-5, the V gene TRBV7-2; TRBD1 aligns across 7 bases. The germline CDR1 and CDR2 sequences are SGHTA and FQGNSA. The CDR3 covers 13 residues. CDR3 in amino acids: CVSSTRGSGTQYF. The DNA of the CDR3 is TGTGTCAGCAGCACCAGGGGGTCGGGGACCCAGTACTTC. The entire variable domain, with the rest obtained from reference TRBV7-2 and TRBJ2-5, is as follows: GAGVSQSPSNKVTEKGKDVELRCDPISGHTALYWYRQSLGQGLEFLIYFQGNSAPDKSGLPSDRFSAERTGGSVSTLTIQRTQQEDSAVYLCVSSTRGSGTQYFGPGTRLLVL.

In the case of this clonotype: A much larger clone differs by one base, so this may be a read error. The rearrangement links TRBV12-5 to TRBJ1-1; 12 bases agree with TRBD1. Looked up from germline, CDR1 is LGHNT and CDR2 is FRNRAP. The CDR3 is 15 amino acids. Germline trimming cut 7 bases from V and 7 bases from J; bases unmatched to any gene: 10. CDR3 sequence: CASASGTGGSREAFF. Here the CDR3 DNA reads TGTGCTAGTGCCTCCGGGACAGGGGGCTCACGTGAAGCTTTCTTT.

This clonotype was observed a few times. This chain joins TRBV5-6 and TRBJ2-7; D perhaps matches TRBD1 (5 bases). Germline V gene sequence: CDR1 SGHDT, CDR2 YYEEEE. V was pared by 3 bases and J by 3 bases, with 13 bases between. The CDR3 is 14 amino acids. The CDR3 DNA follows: TGTGCCAGCAGCTACCTACAGGAGATCTACGAGCAGTACTTC. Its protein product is CASSYLQEIYEQYF.

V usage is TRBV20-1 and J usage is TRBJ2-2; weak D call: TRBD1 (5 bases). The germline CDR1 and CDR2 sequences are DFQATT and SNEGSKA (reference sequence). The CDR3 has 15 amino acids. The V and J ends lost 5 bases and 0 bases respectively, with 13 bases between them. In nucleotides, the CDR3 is TGCAGTGCTCCCTGGGGCGGATCGAACACCGGGGAGCTGTTTTTT. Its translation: CSAPWGGSNTGELFF.

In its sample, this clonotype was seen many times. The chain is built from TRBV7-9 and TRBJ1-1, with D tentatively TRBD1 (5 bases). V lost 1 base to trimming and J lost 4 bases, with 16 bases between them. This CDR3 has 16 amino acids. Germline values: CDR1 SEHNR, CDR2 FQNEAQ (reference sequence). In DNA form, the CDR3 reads TGTGCCAGCAGCTTAGTGGGAACCAGGACACCCACTGAAGCTTTCTTT. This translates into CASSLVGTRTPTEAFF.

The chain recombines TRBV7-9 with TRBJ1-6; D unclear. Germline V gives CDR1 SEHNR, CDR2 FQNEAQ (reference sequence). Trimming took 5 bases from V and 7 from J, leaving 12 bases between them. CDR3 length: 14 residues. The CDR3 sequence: CASSRPGGNSPLHF. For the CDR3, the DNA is TGTGCCAGCAGCCGACCTGGAGGGAATTCACCCCTCCACTTT.

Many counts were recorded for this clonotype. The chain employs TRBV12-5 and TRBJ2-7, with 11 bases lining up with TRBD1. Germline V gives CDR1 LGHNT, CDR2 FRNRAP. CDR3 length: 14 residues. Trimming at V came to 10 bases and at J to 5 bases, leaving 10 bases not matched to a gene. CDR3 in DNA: TGTGCTAATGGCTCGGGACAGGGGGGGGACGAGCAGTACTTC. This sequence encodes CANGSGQGGDEQYF.

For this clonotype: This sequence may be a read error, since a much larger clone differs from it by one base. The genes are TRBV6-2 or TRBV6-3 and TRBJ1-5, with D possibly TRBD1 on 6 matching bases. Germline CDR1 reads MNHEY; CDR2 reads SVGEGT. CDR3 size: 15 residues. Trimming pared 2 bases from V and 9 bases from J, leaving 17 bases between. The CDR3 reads CASSYVRGGFAPQHF. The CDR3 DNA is TGTGCCAGCAGTTACGTTCGGGGGGGCTTTGCGCCCCAGCATTTT.

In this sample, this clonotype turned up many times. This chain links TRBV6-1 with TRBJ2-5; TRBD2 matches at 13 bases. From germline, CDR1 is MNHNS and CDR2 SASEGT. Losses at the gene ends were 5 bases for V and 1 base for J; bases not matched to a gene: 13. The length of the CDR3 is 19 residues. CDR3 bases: TGTGCCAGCAGTCCGTCCGGGACTAGCGGGATCATTGGCCAAGAGACCCAGTACTTC. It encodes CASSPSGTSGIIGQETQYF.

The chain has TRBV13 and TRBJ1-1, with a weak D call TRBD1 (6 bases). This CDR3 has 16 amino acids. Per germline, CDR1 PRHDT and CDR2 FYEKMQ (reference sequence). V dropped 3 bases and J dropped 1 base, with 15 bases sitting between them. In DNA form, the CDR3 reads TGTGCCAGCAGCTTTTCTTCCGTGGGACAGAACACTGAAGCTTTCTTT. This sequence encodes CASSFSSVGQNTEAFF. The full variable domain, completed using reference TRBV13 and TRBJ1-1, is AAGVIQSPRHLIKEKRETATLKCYPIPRHDTVYWYQQGPGQDPQFLISFYEKMQSDKGSIPDRFSAQQFSDYHSELNMSSLELGDSALYFCASSFSSVGQNTEAFFGQGTRLTVV.

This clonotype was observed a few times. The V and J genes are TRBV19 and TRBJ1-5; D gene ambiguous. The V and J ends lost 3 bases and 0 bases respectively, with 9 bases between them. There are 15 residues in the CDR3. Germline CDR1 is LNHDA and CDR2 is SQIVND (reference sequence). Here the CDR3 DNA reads TGTGCCAGTAGTATCGCGATCTATAGCAATCAGCCCCAGCATTTT. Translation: CASSIAIYSNQPQHF.

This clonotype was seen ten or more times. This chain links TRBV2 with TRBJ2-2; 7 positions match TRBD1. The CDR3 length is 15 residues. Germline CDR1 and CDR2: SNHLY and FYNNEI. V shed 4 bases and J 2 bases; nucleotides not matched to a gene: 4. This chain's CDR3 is CASSADRANTGELFF. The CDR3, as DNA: TGTGCCAGCAGTGCTGACAGGGCTAACACCGGGGAGCTGTTTTTT.

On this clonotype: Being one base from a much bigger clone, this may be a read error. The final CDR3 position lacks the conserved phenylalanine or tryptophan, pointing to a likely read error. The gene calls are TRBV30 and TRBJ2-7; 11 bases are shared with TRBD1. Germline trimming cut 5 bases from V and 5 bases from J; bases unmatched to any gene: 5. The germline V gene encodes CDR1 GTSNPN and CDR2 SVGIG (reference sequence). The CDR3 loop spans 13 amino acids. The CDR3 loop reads CAWDGTGGDEQYL. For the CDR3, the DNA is TGTGCCTGGGATGGGACAGGGGGTGACGAGCAGTACCTC.

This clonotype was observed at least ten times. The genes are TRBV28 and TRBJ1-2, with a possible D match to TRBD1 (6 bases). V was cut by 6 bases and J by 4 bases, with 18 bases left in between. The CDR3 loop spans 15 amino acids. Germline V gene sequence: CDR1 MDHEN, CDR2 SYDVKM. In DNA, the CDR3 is TGTGCCAGCAGCGTCGGGGGCGCTTTCATCTATGGCTACACCTTC. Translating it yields CASSVGGAFIYGYTF.

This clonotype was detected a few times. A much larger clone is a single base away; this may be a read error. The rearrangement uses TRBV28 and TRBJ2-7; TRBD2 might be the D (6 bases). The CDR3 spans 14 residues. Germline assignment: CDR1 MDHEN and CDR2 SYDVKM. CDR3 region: CASTNLAEPYERYF. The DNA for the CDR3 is TGTGCCAGCACCAACTTAGCGGAGCCCTACGAGCGGTACTTC.

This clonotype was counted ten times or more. The DNA of the CDR3 is TGTGCCAGCAGTTTTCTTGGCGACGGACTGGGTCAGCCCCAGCATTTT. Protein sequence: CASSFLGDGLGQPQHF. The chain carries TRBV28 and TRBJ1-5; D is unclear. CDR1 is MDHEN, CDR2 SYDVKM, per germline. The ends were cut back, 3 bases at V and 6 bases at J, with 18 bases in the middle. The CDR3 is made up of 16 amino acids.

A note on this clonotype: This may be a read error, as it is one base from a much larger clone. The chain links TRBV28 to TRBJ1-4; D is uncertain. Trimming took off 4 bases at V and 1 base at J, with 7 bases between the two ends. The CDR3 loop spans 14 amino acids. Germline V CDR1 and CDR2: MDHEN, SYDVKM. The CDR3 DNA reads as TGTGCCAGCAGTTACAAGGTAACTAATGAAAAACTGTTTTTT. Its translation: CASSYKVTNEKLFF.

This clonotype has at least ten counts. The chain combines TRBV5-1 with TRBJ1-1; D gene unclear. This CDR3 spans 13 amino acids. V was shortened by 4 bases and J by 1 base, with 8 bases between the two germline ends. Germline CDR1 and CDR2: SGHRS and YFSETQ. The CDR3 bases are TGCGCCAGCAGCAAAGGACCGAACACTGAAGCTTTCTTT. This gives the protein CASSKGPNTEAFF.

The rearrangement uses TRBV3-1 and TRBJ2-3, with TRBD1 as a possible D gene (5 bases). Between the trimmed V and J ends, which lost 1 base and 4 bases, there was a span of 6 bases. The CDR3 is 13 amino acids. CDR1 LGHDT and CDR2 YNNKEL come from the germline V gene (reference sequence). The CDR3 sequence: CASSQVRADTQYF. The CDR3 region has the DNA TGTGCCAGCAGCCAAGTCAGGGCAGATACGCAGTATTTT.

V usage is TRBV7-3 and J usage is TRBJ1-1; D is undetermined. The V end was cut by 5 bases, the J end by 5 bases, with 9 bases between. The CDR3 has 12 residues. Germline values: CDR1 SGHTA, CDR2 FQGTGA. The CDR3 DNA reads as TGTGCCAGCAGCCTGCCGAAAACTGAAGCTTTCTTT. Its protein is CASSLPKTEAFF.

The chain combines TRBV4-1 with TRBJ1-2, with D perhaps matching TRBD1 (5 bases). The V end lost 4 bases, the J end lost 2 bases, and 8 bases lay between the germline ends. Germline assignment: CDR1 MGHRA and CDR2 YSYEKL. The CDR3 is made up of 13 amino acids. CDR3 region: CASSRTYNYGYTF. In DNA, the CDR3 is TGCGCCAGCAGCCGGACATACAACTATGGCTACACCTTC.

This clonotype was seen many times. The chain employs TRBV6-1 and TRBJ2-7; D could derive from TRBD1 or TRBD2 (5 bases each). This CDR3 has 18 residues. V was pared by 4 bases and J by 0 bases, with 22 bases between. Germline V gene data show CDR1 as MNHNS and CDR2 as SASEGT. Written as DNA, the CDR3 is TGTGCCAGCAGTGGCGGCAGGGAGAAGGGGTTTAGCTCCTACGAGCAGTACTTC. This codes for CASSGGREKGFSSYEQYF.

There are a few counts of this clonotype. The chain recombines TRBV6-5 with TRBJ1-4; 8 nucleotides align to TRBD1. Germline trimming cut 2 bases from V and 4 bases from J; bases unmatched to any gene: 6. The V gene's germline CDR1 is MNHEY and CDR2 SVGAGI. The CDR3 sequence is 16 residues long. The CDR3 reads CASSYDRTGLNEKLFF. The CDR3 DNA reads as TGTGCCAGCAGTTACGATCGGACAGGGCTTAATGAAAAACTGTTTTTT.

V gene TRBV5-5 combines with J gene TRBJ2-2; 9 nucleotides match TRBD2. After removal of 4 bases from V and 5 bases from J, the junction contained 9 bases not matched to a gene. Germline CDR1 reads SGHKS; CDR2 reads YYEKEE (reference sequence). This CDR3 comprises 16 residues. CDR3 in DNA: TGTGCCAGCAGCCGCCCCGGAGCGGGAGGTACCGGGGAGCTGTTTTTT. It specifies CASSRPGAGGTGELFF.

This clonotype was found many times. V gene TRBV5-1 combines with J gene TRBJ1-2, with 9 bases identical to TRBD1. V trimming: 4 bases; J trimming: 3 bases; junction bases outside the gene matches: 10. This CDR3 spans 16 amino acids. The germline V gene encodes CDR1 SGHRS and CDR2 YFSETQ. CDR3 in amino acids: CASSPLRQGGDYGYTF. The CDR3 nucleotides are TGCGCCAGCAGCCCCCTCCGACAGGGGGGTGACTATGGCTACACCTTC. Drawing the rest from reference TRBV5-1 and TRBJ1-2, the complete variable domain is KAGVTQTPRYLIKTRGQQVTLSCSPISGHRSVSWYQQTPGQGLQFLFEYFSETQRNKGNFPGRFSGRQFSNSRSEMNVSTLELGDSALYLCASSPLRQGGDYGYTFGSGTRLTVV.

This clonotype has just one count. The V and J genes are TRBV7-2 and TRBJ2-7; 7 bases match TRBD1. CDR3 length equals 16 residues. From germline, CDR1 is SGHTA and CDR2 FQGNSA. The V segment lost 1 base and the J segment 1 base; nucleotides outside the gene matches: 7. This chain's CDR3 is CASSLGWDSPSYEQYF. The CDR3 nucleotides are TGTGCCAGCAGCTTAGGCTGGGACAGTCCATCCTACGAGCAGTACTTC.

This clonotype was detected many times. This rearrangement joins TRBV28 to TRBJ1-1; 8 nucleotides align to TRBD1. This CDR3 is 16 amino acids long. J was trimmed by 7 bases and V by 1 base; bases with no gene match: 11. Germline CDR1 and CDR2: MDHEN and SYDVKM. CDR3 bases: TGTGCCAGCAGTTTATACGCCCCCCCAGGGGGCGTTGAAGCTTTCTTT. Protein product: CASSLYAPPGGVEAFF.